The present T cell receptor (beta chain) was sequenced within a study of T-cell reconstitution after alpha-beta-depleted transplantation in children. Study results and limitations: Surviving thymic progenitors and recipient T cells were the source of high TCRbeta diversity at day 60 in some patients. Newly generated T cells supplied most T-cell counts and diversity one year post-transplant. Several hundred rapidly expanded clones from non-depleted graft cells reportedly supplied alpha-beta T cells about two months post-transplant.

About this clonotype itself: Its antigen remains unknown.

The V gene lost 2 bases and the J gene lost 5 bases, with 7 bases spanning the gap. This CDR3 region has 13 residues. Germline V CDR1 and CDR2: SNHLY, FYNNEI. Unique molecular identifiers were used to barcode this TCRbeta library. TCRdb called the PCR reads again in MiXCR, with one record for every CDR3 protein. There are 81,000 or so distinct CDR3 sequences in the sample; around 16% occur only once, and around a fifth lies in the top ten. The gene calls are TRBV2 and TRBJ1-5; D is undetermined. This sequence was found in a male patient between 2 and 15 years old who had a stem cell transplant for acute lymphoblastic leukemia, so the T cells may come from the graft donor. The sequencing used PBMCs, mostly from graft donor cells, collected 180 days after TCRalphabeta/CD19-depleted stem cell transplant. The CDR3 sequence: CASSESRDQPQHF. The CDR3 region has the DNA TGTGCCAGCAGTGAAAGCAGAGATCAGCCCCAGCATTTT.